The 30 T cell receptor beta chains presented below share a single source sample, sequenced in a study of blood T cell repertoires in COVID-19. The table came from immunoSEQ multiplex PCR; TCRdb's copy has only in-frame clones and leaves some out. The sample has some 240,000 clones; approximately 85% are singletons. Sequenced: peripheral blood. These receptors all stem from a woman in her seventies with COVID-19, enrolled during active disease.

This clone appeared once. The rearrangement uses TRBV6-5 and TRBJ2-2, with TRBD1 matching over 8 bases. The CDR3 is 14 residues long. Germline V CDR1 and CDR2: MNHEY, SVGAGI. V was clipped by 7 bases and J by 3 bases; unmatched bases: 4. This CDR3 reads CASISDRDTGELFF. The CDR3 DNA follows: TGTGCCAGCATCTCGGACAGGGACACCGGGGAGCTGTTTTTT.

The CDR3, as DNA: TGTGCCAGCAGTAAGAGGGAGAGATTTTACGAGCAGTACTTC. This encodes CASSKRERFYEQYF. This chain joins TRBV27 and TRBJ2-7; a weak D match, TRBD2 (5 bases). Germline lookup yields CDR1 MNHEY and CDR2 SMNVEV (reference sequence). Deletions cut 5 bases from V and 4 bases from J, with 15 bases between. The CDR3 spans 14 residues.

V is TRBV11-3 and J is TRBJ2-3, with 12 bases identical to TRBD2. The junction had 4 bases not matched to a gene; V was cut back by 4 bases and J by 2 bases. Germline assignment: CDR1 SGHNT and CDR2 YENEEA. The CDR3 loop spans 16 amino acids. The CDR3 DNA sequence: TGTGCCAGCAGCTCCCTAGCGGGGGGGGTCACAGATACGCAGTATTTT. This codes for CASSSLAGGVTDTQYF. The full variable domain, with the rest looked up from reference TRBV11-3 and TRBJ2-3, is EAGVVQSPRYKIIEKKQPVAFWCNPISGHNTLYWYLQNLGQGPELLIRYENEEAVDDSQLPKDRFSAERLKGVDSTLKIQPAELGDSAVYLCASSSLAGGVTDTQYFGPGTRLTVL.

The rearrangement uses TRBV5-6 and TRBJ1-1, with a possible D match to TRBD1 (6 bases). This CDR3 contains 14 residues. Trimming removed 1 base at V and 6 bases at J, with 13 bases between. Germline CDR1 SGHDT, CDR2 YYEEEE. DNA of the CDR3: TGTGCCAGCAGCTTGCCAACCACAGGGTCTGAAGCTTTCTTT. It yields the protein CASSLPTTGSEAFF.

This clone was counted only a few times. The V call is TRBV7-2, the J call TRBJ2-7; D gene uncertain. The CDR3 length is 11 residues. V lost 5 bases to trimming and J lost 0 bases, with 2 bases between them. Germline CDR1 SGHTA, CDR2 FQGNSA. The CDR3 loop reads CASSLSYEQYF. In DNA form, the CDR3 reads TGTGCCAGCAGCCTCTCCTACGAGCAGTACTTC.

The chain uses TRBV27 and TRBJ1-2; 9 bases match TRBD1. The CDR3 consists of 15 residues. V trimming: 3 bases; J trimming: 5 bases; junction bases outside the gene matches: 7. Germline loops: CDR1 MNHEY, CDR2 SMNVEV (reference sequence). DNA of the CDR3: TGTGCCAGCAGTTTCTACCGGGACAGGGCTTATGGCTACACCTTC. It is translated as CASSFYRDRAYGYTF.

About this clone itself: Other DNA sequences in this specimen translate into the identical CDR3. The chain couples TRBV7-2 to TRBJ1-1, with a possible D match to TRBD1 (5 bases). V was cut by 5 bases and J by 1 base, with 8 bases left in between. CDR3 length equals 13 residues. The germline V gene has CDR1 SGHTA and CDR2 FQGNSA. The DNA for the CDR3 is TGTGCCAGCAGCCTACAGGAGAACACTGAAGCTTTCTTT. This gives the protein CASSLQENTEAFF.

This CDR3 reads CASSLTTGGPRIGTEAFF. CDR3 in DNA: TGTGCCAGCAGCCTTACTACAGGGGGTCCCCGGATCGGCACTGAAGCTTTCTTT. The chain uses TRBV4-2 and TRBJ1-1; TRBD1 agrees at 8 bases. CDR1 and CDR2 (germline): LGHNA, YNFKEQ. The CDR3 loop spans 18 amino acids. Losses at the gene ends were 4 bases for V and 4 bases for J; bases not matched to a gene: 17.

The chain carries TRBV9 and TRBJ1-2; 9 bases map to TRBD1. This CDR3 is 13 amino acids long. J lost 6 bases, V lost 5 bases, and 5 bases had no gene match. The germline V gene encodes CDR1 SGDLS and CDR2 YYNGEE. The CDR3 here is CASSAQGAHGYTF. CDR3 sequence (DNA): TGTGCCAGCAGTGCACAGGGGGCGCATGGCTACACCTTC.

Concerning this clone itself: Other DNA sequences of this sample code for an identical CDR3. This rearrangement joins TRBV7-3 to TRBJ2-5; 10 nucleotides agree with TRBD1. Germline V lookup: CDR1 SGHTA, CDR2 FQGTGA. The CDR3 consists of 15 residues. V was pared by 5 bases and J by 5 bases, with 8 bases of the junction left unmatched. The DNA of the CDR3 is TGTGCCAGCAGCCCCGGGACAGGGGTAGGGGAGACCCAGTACTTC. It specifies CASSPGTGVGETQYF.

The chain recombines TRBV7-2 with TRBJ1-2, with 8 bases lining up with TRBD1. From germline, CDR1 is SGHTA and CDR2 FQGNSA. The CDR3 extends over 15 amino acids. V was clipped by 2 bases and J by 5 bases; unmatched bases: 7. The CDR3 region is CASSLRAGGGYGYTF. The DNA of the CDR3 is TGTGCCAGCAGCTTAAGGGCAGGGGGCGGGTATGGCTACACCTTC.

The rearrangement links TRBV14 to TRBJ2-7; D possibly corresponds to TRBD2 (6 bases). The V and J ends lost 3 bases and 7 bases respectively, with 13 bases between them. Germline V lookup: CDR1 SGHDN, CDR2 FVKESK. The CDR3 is 13 amino acids. CDR3 in amino acids: CASSQGGVGEQYF. CDR3 nucleotide sequence: TGTGCCAGCAGCCAGGGCGGGGTAGGAGAGCAGTACTTC.

The rearrangement links TRBV4-3 to TRBJ2-1; 12 nucleotides align to TRBD2. V lost 3 bases and J lost 3; bases outside the gene matches: 3. The germline gives CDR1 LGHNA, CDR2 YSLEER. The length of the CDR3 is 16 residues. CDR3 in amino acids: CASSHELAGGYNEQFF. CDR3 nucleotide sequence: TGCGCCAGCAGCCATGAACTAGCGGGAGGCTACAATGAGCAGTTCTTC.

The rearrangement uses TRBV30 and TRBJ1-3; weak D call: TRBD1 (5 bases). CDR3 length: 13 residues. Germline lookup yields CDR1 GTSNPN and CDR2 SVGIG (reference sequence). V lost 2 bases, J lost 3 bases, and 8 bases lay in between. CDR3 nucleotide sequence: TGTGCCTGGAGTCAGCAGGGTGGAAACACCATATATTTT. This translates into CAWSQQGGNTIYF.

The CDR3 nucleotides are TGTGCCAGCAGTTTATCGATTGGGGACAGAGGGGACACTGAAGCTTTCTTT. This encodes CASSLSIGDRGDTEAFF. V gene TRBV27 combines with J gene TRBJ1-1; 7 bases match TRBD1. The junction had 10 bases not matched to a gene; V was cut back by 0 bases and J by 3 bases. CDR3 length: 17 residues. Germline V gives CDR1 MNHEY, CDR2 SMNVEV (reference sequence).

The chain has TRBV7-2 and TRBJ1-3; D call uncertain. Deletions cut 4 bases from V and 0 bases from J, with 7 bases between. This CDR3 spans 14 amino acids. Germline-derived CDR1 and CDR2 are SGHTA and FQGNSA. CDR3 amino acids: CASSSPGSGNTIYF. The CDR3 coding sequence is TGTGCCAGCAGCTCCCCCGGCTCTGGAAACACCATATATTTT.

The chain is built from TRBV7-9 and TRBJ1-4; 9 positions agree with TRBD1. V lost 5 bases to trimming and J lost 7 bases; unmatched junction nucleotides: 17. CDR3 size: 18 residues. Germline CDR1 SEHNR, CDR2 FQNEAQ (reference sequence). The CDR3 coding sequence is TGTGCCAGCAGCGACTACCTTCTCACAGGGGGCTATGGTGAAAAACTGTTTTTT. As protein: CASSDYLLTGGYGEKLFF.

The V and J genes are TRBV2 and TRBJ2-7; TRBD2 matches 10 bases. The CDR3 consists of 16 residues. CDR1 and CDR2 (germline): SNHLY, FYNNEI. V was clipped by 7 bases and J by 5 bases; unmatched bases: 14. CDR3 nucleotide sequence: TGTGCCAGCACTCCGGGACTAGCGCCTCTCAGAAACGAGCAGTACTTC. Translation: CASTPGLAPLRNEQYF.

V is TRBV6-1 and J is TRBJ1-2, with unresolved D. Trimming pared 3 bases from V and 8 bases from J, leaving 10 bases between. CDR1 and CDR2 from the germline V gene are MNHNS and SASEGT. CDR3 length equals 12 residues. The CDR3 sequence: CASSDTLRGYTF. The CDR3 DNA sequence: TGTGCCAGCAGTGACACTCTGAGAGGCTACACCTTC.

The rearrangement joins TRBV11-2 to TRBJ2-3; 8 nucleotides agree with TRBD2. Losses at the gene ends were 5 bases for V and 5 bases for J; bases not matched to a gene: 21. Germline CDR1 is SGHAT and CDR2 is FQNNGV. This CDR3 region has 19 residues. DNA for the CDR3: TGTGCCAGCAGCCGCGTTGGGTGGCGGGGGGCTTCCCGGGGAGATACGCAGTATTTT. It codes for CASSRVGWRGASRGDTQYF.

This chain joins TRBV19 and TRBJ2-3; TRBD2 matches at 12 bases. The CDR3 has 16 residues. Germline V CDR1 and CDR2: LNHDA, SQIVND (reference sequence). V gave up 5 bases and J gave up 6 bases; unmatched junction bases: 9. The CDR3 DNA reads TGTGCCAGTAGTCCCCGGCTAGCGGGAGGGTCGGATACGCAGTATTTT. This encodes CASSPRLAGGSDTQYF.

The chain uses TRBV2 and TRBJ1-6; a possible D gene is TRBD1 (6 bases). The germline V and J ends were trimmed by 6 bases and 7 bases, with 16 bases remaining between them. Looked up from germline, CDR1 is SNHLY and CDR2 is FYNNEI. The CDR3 has 15 amino acids. CDR3 DNA: TGTGCCAGCAGATTGGGGGGGCTAGTAAATTCACCCCTCCACTTT. Translating it yields CASRLGGLVNSPLHF.

This clone showed up just a few times. The chain joins TRBV5-6 to TRBJ1-1, with unresolved D. Trimming took 3 bases from V and 1 from J, leaving 16 bases between them. Germline lookup yields CDR1 SGHDT and CDR2 YYEEEE. This CDR3 has 16 amino acids. The CDR3 DNA reads TGTGCCAGCAGCTACGGGGTATTATCGGGGAACACTGAAGCTTTCTTT. Translation: CASSYGVLSGNTEAFF. The whole variable domain, remainder taken from reference TRBV5-6 and TRBJ1-1, is DAGVTQSPTHLIKTRGQQVTLRCSPKSGHDTVSWYQQALGQGPQFIFQYYEEEERQRGNFPDRFSGHQFPNYSSELNVNALLLGDSALYLCASSYGVLSGNTEAFFGQGTRLTVV.

This chain links TRBV7-3 with TRBJ2-1; no firm D call. CDR1 is SGHTA, CDR2 FQGTGA, per germline. V gave up 5 bases and J gave up 4 bases, with 9 bases separating them. The CDR3 is made up of 13 amino acids. In DNA, the CDR3 is TGTGCCAGCAGCGCCCCTAAGTACAATGAGCAGTTCTTC. Amino acid sequence: CASSAPKYNEQFF.

The chain combines TRBV5-6 with TRBJ1-2; D ambiguous. The ends were cut back, 0 bases at V and 2 bases at J, with 11 bases in the middle. The CDR3 sequence is 15 residues long. Germline CDR1 and CDR2: SGHDT and YYEEEE. The CDR3 region is CASSLGWASNYGYTF. As DNA, the CDR3 is TGTGCCAGCAGCTTGGGATGGGCTTCAAACTATGGCTACACCTTC.

The V and J genes are TRBV15 and TRBJ1-5; D is ambiguous. V was cut by 0 bases and J by 4 bases, with 7 bases left in between. The CDR3 sequence is 14 residues long. Germline values: CDR1 LNHNV, CDR2 YYDKDF (reference sequence). For the CDR3, the DNA is TGTGCCACCAGCAGAGAGGAGGTGAATCAGCCCCAGCATTTT. Translating it yields CATSREEVNQPQHF.

The chain recombines TRBV10-2 with TRBJ1-4; D is undetermined. There are 15 residues in the CDR3. Germline CDR1 is WSHSY and CDR2 is SAAADI. V dropped 6 bases and J dropped 0 bases, with 11 bases sitting between them. The CDR3 reads CASSSAGATNEKLFF. In DNA, the CDR3 is TGCGCCAGCAGCTCCGCCGGGGCAACTAATGAAAAACTGTTTTTT.

V and J are TRBV29-1 and TRBJ1-2, with D tentatively TRBD1 (6 bases). Per the germline V gene, CDR1 is SQVTM and CDR2 is ANQGSEA. With 3 bases removed from V and 3 bases from J, the gap between germline ends came to 11 bases. There are 13 residues in the CDR3. CDR3 nucleotides: TGCAGCGTTGAGATAGGACAGCACTATGGCTACACCTTC. Translated: CSVEIGQHYGYTF.

The chain carries TRBV10-3 and TRBJ2-5, with 12 bases aligning to TRBD2. Looked up from germline, CDR1 is ENHRY and CDR2 is SYGVKD. This CDR3 has 15 amino acids. J gave up 2 bases and V 7 bases, and 5 bases lay outside the gene matches. The CDR3 reads CAIMATSGGQETQYF. The CDR3 DNA sequence: TGTGCCATCATGGCGACTAGCGGGGGACAAGAGACCCAGTACTTC.

The chain couples TRBV5-8 to TRBJ1-1; 8 nucleotides agree with TRBD1. Germline values: CDR1 SGHTS, CDR2 YDEGEE. V trimming: 3 bases; J trimming: 0 bases; junction bases outside the gene matches: 4. CDR3 length: 15 amino acids. The DNA of the CDR3 is TGTGCCAGCAGCTCAGGGGGCGGATTGAACACTGAAGCTTTCTTT. Its translation: CASSSGGGLNTEAFF.